This T cell receptor beta chain came from a study of response to subunit inactivated influenza vaccine. Study-wide findings and caveats: Seasonal influenza vaccination, on each occasion, was suggested by the authors to recruit few new T cells.

Via MiXCR, TCRdb re-called the RT-PCR reads, giving one row per CDR3 protein. The data show a few hundred thousand distinct CDR3 sequences, with 13% to 15% seen just once and 8.5% to 14% held by the top ten. A note on this clonotype: Its specificity is unknown.

The CDR3 contains 16 residues. V was shortened by 4 bases and J by 5 bases, with 22 bases between the two germline ends. Germline CDR1 reads SGDLS; CDR2 reads YYNGEE. The clonotype originates from a man aged 50 to 60 who received an inactivated influenza vaccine. The chain combines TRBV9 with TRBJ2-7, with D possibly called TRBD1 or TRBD2 (6 bases each). Sequencing used PBMCs from blood, obtained 11 to 12 days after vaccination. The CDR3 here is CASSIQGTGGADEQYF. The DNA for the CDR3 is TGTGCCAGCAGCATCCAGGGGACCGGGGGCGCAGACGAGCAGTACTTC.